The 18 T cell receptor beta chains below were found in one sample sequenced in a study of beta chain features in type 1 diabetes. The whole isolated RNA underwent reverse transcription, so sequencing captured expressed TCRB transcripts. Only in-frame clones appear in the TCRdb table, and some are missing; sequencing was by immunoSEQ multiplex PCR. The sample holds around 250,000 clones, around 14% seen once. Study conclusions and caveats: When Type 1 diabetes patients were examined, their TCRB CDR3s proved moderately but significantly shorter in all four CD4+ subsets.

These receptors lack a known antigen. Sequenced input: naive CD4+ T cells from blood. These receptors all come from a man aged 25 to 45 with type 1 diabetes.

Concerning this clone: The same CDR3 arises from other DNA sequences in this sample as well. The genes are TRBV5-1 and TRBJ2-7; 8 nucleotides align to TRBD1. The trim removed 0 bases at V and 1 base at J, leaving 0 bases unmatched. The V gene's germline CDR1 is SGHRS and CDR2 YFSETQ. The CDR3 loop spans 14 amino acids. The CDR3 region is CASSLGQGSYEQYF. The CDR3 bases are TGCGCCAGCAGCTTGGGACAGGGGTCCTACGAGCAGTACTTC.

This clone has a handful of counts. CDR3 residues: CAWSLDRDTQYF. CDR3 coding DNA: TGTGCCTGGAGCCTCGACAGGGATACGCAGTATTTT. The rearrangement links TRBV30 to TRBJ2-3; a weak D match, TRBD1 (6 bases). The CDR3 is 12 residues long. From germline, CDR1 is GTSNPN and CDR2 SVGIG (reference sequence). V dropped 3 bases and J dropped 6 bases, with 10 bases sitting between them.

The rearrangement joins TRBV7-9 to TRBJ2-1; 8 bases agree with TRBD2. Looked up from germline, CDR1 is SEHNR and CDR2 is FQNEAQ (reference sequence). J was trimmed by 3 bases and V by 5 bases; bases with no gene match: 12. The CDR3 extends over 17 amino acids. The CDR3 reads CASSPGGQREFYNEQFF. Written as DNA, the CDR3 is TGTGCCAGCAGCCCAGGTGGTCAGCGGGAGTTCTACAATGAGCAGTTCTTC. The variable domain in full, completed from reference TRBV7-9 and TRBJ2-1, reads DTGVSQNPRHKITKRGQNVTFRCDPISEHNRLYWYRQTLGQGPEFLTYFQNEAQLEKSRLLSDRFSAERPKGSFSTLEIQRTEQGDSAMYLCASSPGGQREFYNEQFFGPGTRLTVL.

The gene calls are TRBV11-2 and TRBJ2-7; TRBD1 agrees at 8 bases. Germline V gives CDR1 SGHAT, CDR2 FQNNGV. The length of the CDR3 is 13 residues. V was clipped by 2 bases and J by 5 bases; unmatched bases: 2. The CDR3 sequence: CASSLRTGNEQYF. The CDR3 bases are TGTGCCAGCAGCTTAAGGACAGGGAACGAGCAGTACTTC.

This clone has only a few counts. V gene TRBV30 combines with J gene TRBJ2-7, with D maybe TRBD2 (5 bases). Germline loops: CDR1 GTSNPN, CDR2 SVGIG (reference sequence). Deletions cut 4 bases from V and 0 bases from J, with 13 bases between. The CDR3 consists of 14 residues. CDR3: CAWKRASSSYEQYF. Here the CDR3 DNA reads TGTGCCTGGAAGAGGGCTTCGAGCTCCTACGAGCAGTACTTC.

J is TRBJ2-5 and V is TRBV7-9; D perhaps matches TRBD2 (5 bases). Germline CDR1 reads SEHNR; CDR2 reads FQNEAQ (reference sequence). Trimming shortened V by 6 bases and J by 4 bases, and 12 bases separated the two germline ends. The CDR3 has 13 amino acids. The CDR3 nucleotides are TGTGCCAGCAGAACGGGGTCCCGAGAGACCCAGTACTTC. Encoded protein: CASRTGSRETQYF.

This clone was observed a few times. This chain joins TRBV5-5 and TRBJ2-5; TRBD2 aligns across 13 bases. This CDR3 is built from 15 residues. Germline V lookup: CDR1 SGHKS, CDR2 YYEKEE (reference sequence). V was pared by 3 bases and J by 5 bases, with 4 bases of the junction left unmatched. The CDR3 DNA reads as TGTGCCAGCAGCTCGTGGACTAGCGGGGGCGAGACCCAGTACTTC. Translated: CASSSWTSGGETQYF.

The V and J genes are TRBV7-2 and TRBJ2-2; weak D call: TRBD1 (6 bases). The CDR3 is 16 amino acids. Per the germline V gene, CDR1 is SGHTA and CDR2 is FQGNSA. Trimming stripped 4 bases from V and 1 base from J, with 13 bases between. CDR3 sequence reads: CASSSPDRQNTGELFF. The CDR3 bases are TGTGCCAGCAGCTCGCCGGACAGACAGAACACCGGGGAGCTGTTTTTT.

The table lists this clone with a few counts. The chain links TRBV7-8 to TRBJ2-1, with D perhaps matching TRBD2 (6 bases). V lost 5 bases and J 0 bases, leaving 11 bases between the germline ends. The length of the CDR3 is 15 residues. The germline V gene encodes CDR1 SGHVS and CDR2 FQNEAQ. The CDR3 coding sequence is TGTGCCAGCAGCCTAAAGCGGGTCTCCTACAATGAGCAGTTCTTC. Translation gives CASSLKRVSYNEQFF.

This clone was seen a handful of times. The chain carries TRBV30 and TRBJ1-4; 9 nucleotides agree with TRBD1. This CDR3 is built from 15 residues. Germline lookup yields CDR1 GTSNPN and CDR2 SVGIG (reference sequence). Losses at the gene ends were 0 bases for V and 8 bases for J; bases not matched to a gene: 7. CDR3 amino acids: CAWSVGTGRGEKLFF. The CDR3, as DNA: TGTGCCTGGAGTGTCGGGACAGGGAGAGGCGAAAAACTGTTTTTT.

Only a few counts were recorded for this clone. This chain joins TRBV4-1 and TRBJ2-3, with 8 bases identical to TRBD1. The germline V gene has CDR1 MGHRA and CDR2 YSYEKL. V shed 3 bases and J 2 bases; nucleotides not matched to a gene: 10. This CDR3 comprises 17 residues. The CDR3 region has the DNA TGCGCCAGCAGCCAGGGGATTACGACAGGGGCCACAGATACGCAGTATTTT. It yields the protein CASSQGITTGATDTQYF.

This clone was observed a handful of times. The rearrangement links TRBV6-1 to TRBJ2-7; 8 nucleotides agree with TRBD1. V trimming: 6 bases; J trimming: 6 bases; junction bases outside the gene matches: 7. The CDR3 consists of 13 residues. CDR1 and CDR2 (germline): MNHNS, SASEGT. The CDR3 coding sequence is TGTGCCAGCAGACCGACAGGGGTCGGCGAGCAGTACTTC. Translated: CASRPTGVGEQYF.

This clone appeared a few times. The rearrangement uses TRBV6-5 and TRBJ2-7; 10 bases map to TRBD1. Germline V gives CDR1 MNHEY, CDR2 SVGAGI. J was trimmed by 3 bases and V by 6 bases; bases with no gene match: 5. This CDR3 contains 14 residues. The CDR3 region is CASRSGTGVYEQYF. In nucleotides, the CDR3 is TGTGCCAGCAGGTCCGGGACAGGGGTCTACGAGCAGTACTTC.

This chain uses TRBV7-6 with TRBJ2-1; D perhaps matches TRBD2 (6 bases). This CDR3 has 15 amino acids. Germline loops: CDR1 SGHVS, CDR2 FNYEAQ. Trimming removed 0 bases from V and 4 bases from J, with 10 bases in between. In nucleotides, the CDR3 is TGTGCCAGCAGCTTAGCAAGCGGGCCGTACAATGAGCAGTTCTTC. Its translation is CASSLASGPYNEQFF.

V is TRBV25-1 and J is TRBJ2-3, with 9 bases aligning to TRBD1. Germline CDR1 reads MGHDK; CDR2 reads SYGVNS. The CDR3 has 15 amino acids. Trimming at V came to 4 bases and at J to 5 bases, leaving 7 bases not matched to a gene. This CDR3 is CASSGLGTGLDTQYF. DNA of the CDR3: TGTGCCAGCAGTGGGCTGGGGACAGGGTTAGATACGCAGTATTTT.

The genes are TRBV2 and TRBJ1-1, with D possibly being TRBD1 (5 bases). The CDR3 loop spans 14 amino acids. V was shortened by 6 bases and J by 1 base, with 12 bases between the two germline ends. Germline V gives CDR1 SNHLY, CDR2 FYNNEI. CDR3 sequence: CASRARVGNTEAFF. The CDR3 DNA sequence: TGTGCCAGCAGGGCCAGGGTAGGGAACACTGAAGCTTTCTTT.

This clone was counted only a few times. V and J are TRBV27 and TRBJ1-2; D ambiguous. CDR3 length: 15 residues. The germline V gene encodes CDR1 MNHEY and CDR2 SMNVEV (reference sequence). The germline V and J ends were trimmed by 5 bases and 6 bases, with 19 bases remaining between them. CDR3 loop: CASSPRPSQRDGYTF. Here the CDR3 DNA reads TGTGCCAGCAGTCCCCGACCGTCCCAGAGGGATGGCTACACCTTC.

V gene TRBV27 combines with J gene TRBJ1-2; D possibly corresponds to TRBD1 (6 bases). This CDR3 comprises 15 residues. Germline lookup yields CDR1 MNHEY and CDR2 SMNVEV (reference sequence). V shed 4 bases and J shed 7 bases, with 19 bases lying between them. The CDR3 loop is CASSSGPGAYVGYTF. In nucleotides, the CDR3 is TGTGCCAGCAGTTCCGGCCCAGGGGCCTATGTTGGCTACACCTTC.